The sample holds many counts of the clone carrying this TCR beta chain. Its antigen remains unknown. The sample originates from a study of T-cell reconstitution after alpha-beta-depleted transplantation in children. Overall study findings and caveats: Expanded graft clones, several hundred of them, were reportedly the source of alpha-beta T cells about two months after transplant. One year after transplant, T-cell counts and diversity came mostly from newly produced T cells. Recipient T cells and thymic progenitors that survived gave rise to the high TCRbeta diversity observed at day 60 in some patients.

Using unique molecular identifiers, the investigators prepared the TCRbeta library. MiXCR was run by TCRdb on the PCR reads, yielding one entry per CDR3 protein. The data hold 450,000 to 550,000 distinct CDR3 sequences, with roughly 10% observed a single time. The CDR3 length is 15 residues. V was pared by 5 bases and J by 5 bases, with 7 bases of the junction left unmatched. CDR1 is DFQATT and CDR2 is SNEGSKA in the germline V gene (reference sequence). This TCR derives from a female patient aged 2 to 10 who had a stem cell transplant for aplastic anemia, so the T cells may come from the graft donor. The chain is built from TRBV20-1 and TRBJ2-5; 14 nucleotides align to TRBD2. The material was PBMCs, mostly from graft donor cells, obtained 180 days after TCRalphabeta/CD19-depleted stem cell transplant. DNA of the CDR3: TGCAGTGCTTTCGGACTAGCGGGAGGTGGCGAGACCCAGTACTTC. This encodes CSAFGLAGGGETQYF.